Included here is one TCR beta chain sequence, with context. Its antigen is still unknown. TCR beta CDR3 regions were amplified from RNA. Researchers ran a first-round RT-PCR on the TCR CDR3 using the HTBI primer set. TCRdb re-called the multiplex PCR reads with MiXCR, one entry per CDR3 protein. The sample holds fewer than 750,000 distinct CDR3 sequences, about 14% seen once. The entry originates in a study of T cells in Graves' hyperthyroidism and ophthalmopathy. Study-wide results and caveats: Within blood appeared most thyroid clonotypes that had expanded above 0.001. Researchers report that a 13 V-J model separated ophthalmopathy from stable hyperthyroidism.

Clinical symptoms, serum thyroxine, TRAb, thyroid ultrasound and orbital computed tomography informed diagnoses. Per germline, CDR1 MDHEN and CDR2 SYDVKM. The CDR3 has 17 amino acids. V was trimmed by 2 bases and J by 6 bases, leaving 21 bases between them. The sequenced sample consisted of blood. This clonotype was sampled from a woman aged 45-59 years with Graves' ophthalmopathy. V usage is TRBV28 and J usage is TRBJ2-3; a possible D gene is TRBD1 (5 bases). The CDR3 DNA reads TGTGCCAGCAGTTTACTCGCAGGGATTGGGGTATGGGATACGCAGTATTTT. It encodes CASSLLAGIGVWDTQYF.